This T cell receptor (beta chain) is drawn from a study of memory CD4+ T cells and cytomegalovirus serostatus. The V end lost 2 bases, the J end lost 1 base, and 11 bases lay between the germline ends. Germline CDR1 and CDR2: SEHNR and FQNEAQ (reference sequence). The CDR3 covers 16 residues. Libraries were prepared by immunoSEQ multiplex PCR; TCRdb keeps only in-frame clonotypes and omits some of them. Among approximately 40,000 clones listed, around 80% were seen once. The sort gate was single viable CD3+CD4+CD8-CD45RO+ cells for memory CD4+ T cells. Whole-study findings and limits: CD4+ memory repertoires contained 67 of 164 reported CMV TCRbeta sequences.

About this clone itself: The target antigen is unknown.

The sequenced sample consisted of memory CD4+ T cells from blood. The TCR comes from an adult in good health and CMV-seronegative. The V gene is TRBV7-9, the J gene TRBJ1-4; no clear D gene. In DNA, the CDR3 is TGTGCCAGCAGCTTAATCAACTTCAAAACTAATGAAAAACTGTTTTTT. Its translation: CASSLINFKTNEKLFF.